This T cell receptor beta chain was recorded in a study of Ad26.COV2.S vaccination and SARS-CoV-2 variants. Whole-study results and caveats: Reportedly, after vaccination the spike-specific CD8+ and CD4+ T cell responses displayed substantial breadth.

Measured with immunoSEQ multiplex PCR; TCRdb has only the in-frame clones, and not every one. The sample records 300,000 to 400,000 clones, around 89% being singletons. The V end was cut by 5 bases, the J end by 1 base, with 14 bases between. This CDR3 region has 15 residues. Looked up from germline, CDR1 is SGHTA and CDR2 is FQGNSA. Concerning this clone itself: No antigen is known for it.

Sample treatment: 15 to 20 received Ad26.COV2.S at low or high dose, single or two shots; 5 received placebo; per-sample allocation not given. Collection of samples fell on day 63 after the first vaccine or placebo injection. The sequence was obtained from a person between 18 and 59 years old who received the Ad26.COV2.S COVID-19 vaccine or a placebo. The genes are TRBV7-2 and TRBJ1-1; the D gene is possibly TRBD1 (6 bases). This specimen consisted of peripheral blood, obtained in a trial of Ad26.COV2.S vaccine versus placebo. The CDR3 nucleotides are TGTGCCAGCAGCCCCCTACTGACAGGGAACACTGAAGCTTTCTTT. Its translation is CASSPLLTGNTEAFF.